The next 14 T cell receptor beta chains were all read from a single sample in a study of control samples from healthy donors and cancer patients. Repertoires were generated with immunoSEQ multiplex PCR, while TCRdb's copy carries only in-frame clones and drops some. The sample shows 150,000 to 180,000 clones, 93% of them seen only once. The sample was blood. These TCRs come from a man aged 50 to 60 in good health.

The chain is built from TRBV6-5 and TRBJ1-4; 9 bases are shared with TRBD1. Per the germline V gene, CDR1 is MNHEY and CDR2 is SVGAGI. Germline trimming cut 0 bases from V and 6 bases from J; bases unmatched to any gene: 2. The CDR3 contains 15 residues. The CDR3 spells CASSYSGQGYEKLFF. The CDR3 coding sequence is TGTGCCAGCAGTTACTCGGGACAGGGATATGAAAAACTGTTTTTT.

This clone was counted a single time. This chain joins TRBV6-4 and TRBJ1-1; perhaps TRBD1 as D (6 bases). V gave up 5 bases and J gave up 1 base, with 8 bases separating them. The germline CDR1 and CDR2 sequences are MRHNA and SNTAGT. The CDR3 spans 13 residues. This CDR3 is CASSPGENTEAFF. The CDR3 region has the DNA TGTGCCAGCAGTCCAGGGGAGAACACTGAAGCTTTCTTT.

The CDR3 coding sequence is TGTGCCAGCAGTACGGACAGTATTTATGGCTACACCTTC. The encoded protein is CASSTDSIYGYTF. The chain links TRBV12-3 or TRBV12-4 to TRBJ1-2; weak D call: TRBD1 (6 bases). V gave up 5 bases and J gave up 5 bases, with 12 bases separating them. The CDR3 has 13 residues.

CDR3 protein: CASRVSGTSSYNEQFF. CDR3 sequence (DNA): TGTGCCAGCAGGGTTAGCGGGACCAGCTCCTACAATGAGCAGTTCTTC. This chain joins TRBV6-6 and TRBJ2-1; 8 bases agree with TRBD2. The junction had 7 bases not matched to a gene; V was cut back by 6 bases and J by 0 bases. In germline, CDR1 is MNHNY, CDR2 SVGAGI (reference sequence). This CDR3 has 16 residues.

The chain links TRBV5-1 to TRBJ1-5; unclear D gene. V lost 0 bases, J lost 0 bases, and 7 bases lay in between. This CDR3 is 15 amino acids long. Germline CDR1 and CDR2: SGHRS and YFSETQ. CDR3 loop: CASSLGDYSNQPQHF. In DNA, the CDR3 is TGCGCCAGCAGCTTGGGGGATTATAGCAATCAGCCCCAGCATTTT.

The genes are TRBV7-3 and TRBJ2-3; D remains ambiguous. V was pared by 1 base and J by 0 bases, with 11 bases between. The CDR3 consists of 16 residues. Germline V CDR1 and CDR2: SGHTA, FQGTGA. DNA for the CDR3: TGTGCCAGCAGCTTAAGAGGCGGCATTAGCACAGATACGCAGTATTTT. Translating it yields CASSLRGGISTDTQYF.

The genes are TRBV11-2 and TRBJ2-7; TRBD1 matches at 10 bases. This CDR3 comprises 15 residues. Germline loops: CDR1 SGHAT, CDR2 FQNNGV. Trimming took 1 base from V and 2 from J; bases not matched to a gene: 2. In nucleotides, the CDR3 is TGTGCCAGCAGCTTAGGCGGGACAGGGGCCTACGAGCAGTACTTC. Amino acids: CASSLGGTGAYEQYF.

The J gene is TRBJ1-1, the V gene TRBV28, with D maybe TRBD1 (5 bases). V was pared by 2 bases and J by 0 bases, with 10 bases between. The length of the CDR3 is 15 residues. The germline gives CDR1 MDHEN, CDR2 SYDVKM. CDR3 coding DNA: TGTGCCAGCAGTTTAGGGGCAGCCCTGAACACTGAAGCTTTCTTT. Translating it yields CASSLGAALNTEAFF.

CDR3 in DNA: TGTGCCAGCAGTAGGACAGGGACCAACACTGAAGCTTTCTTT. It codes for CASSRTGTNTEAFF. The chain joins TRBV6-5 to TRBJ1-1; TRBD1 matches at 8 bases. V trimming: 5 bases; J trimming: 2 bases; junction bases outside the gene matches: 4. This CDR3 comprises 14 residues. The germline V gene encodes CDR1 MNHEY and CDR2 SVGAGI.

The genes are TRBV3-1 (or the pseudogene TRBV3-2) and TRBJ2-5, with D possibly being TRBD2 (5 bases). Germline values: CDR1 LGHDT, CDR2 YNNKEL (reference sequence). The CDR3 extends over 15 amino acids. Trimming shortened V by 0 bases and J by 8 bases, and 16 bases separated the two germline ends. CDR3 DNA sequence: TGTGCCAGCAGCCAAGACGGCGGACTCAAGAGAACCCAGTACTTC. Protein: CASSQDGGLKRTQYF.

V and J are TRBV9 and TRBJ1-3; D might be TRBD1 (6 bases). The length of the CDR3 is 14 residues. The V gene lost 4 bases and the J gene lost 2 bases, with 10 bases spanning the gap. CDR1 SGDLS and CDR2 YYNGEE come from the germline V gene. As DNA, the CDR3 is TGTGCCAGCAGCACCCAGGGGACTGGAAACACCATATATTTT. Translated: CASSTQGTGNTIYF.

This chain connects TRBV7-9 to TRBJ2-3; D not resolved. V was shortened by 2 bases and J by 0 bases, with 12 bases between the two germline ends. The V gene's germline CDR1 is SEHNR and CDR2 FQNEAQ (reference sequence). The CDR3 is 16 amino acids. CDR3 loop: CASSLLQATSTDTQYF. CDR3 nucleotide sequence: TGTGCCAGCAGCTTACTGCAGGCCACTAGCACAGATACGCAGTATTTT.

The CDR3 DNA sequence: TGTGCCAGCAGCCCGGTCACTAGTTCGGCCGCTGAGCAGTTCTTC. It is translated as CASSPVTSSAAEQFF. The J gene is TRBJ2-1, the V gene TRBV5-5, with D possibly being TRBD2 (5 bases). Per the germline V gene, CDR1 is SGHKS and CDR2 is YYEKEE (reference sequence). This CDR3 has 15 residues. V lost 4 bases to trimming and J lost 9 bases, with 20 bases between them.

A word on this clone: This sample includes further DNA sequences coding for the same CDR3. This chain connects TRBV7-9 to TRBJ2-7; D ambiguous. The CDR3 covers 13 residues. The V gene's germline CDR1 is SEHNR and CDR2 FQNEAQ (reference sequence). With 5 bases removed from V and 0 bases from J, the gap between germline ends came to 8 bases. CDR3 in DNA: TGTGCCAGCAGCCCGACCGTCTCCTACGAGCAGTACTTC. This codes for CASSPTVSYEQYF.